A single sample is the source of the 20 T cell receptor beta chains below, sequenced in a study of T cells in Graves' hyperthyroidism and ophthalmopathy. RNA transcripts were the template for amplifying TCR beta CDR3 regions. The HTBI primer set was used in a first-round RT-PCR of the TCR CDR3. One entry per CDR3 protein results from TCRdb running MiXCR on the multiplex PCR reads. This sample has 700,000 or so distinct CDR3 sequences; more than 14% occur once, and the top ten carry about an eighth. Sequencing was carried out using blood. The receptor source for this set is a woman between 45 and 65 years old with Graves' ophthalmopathy.

The V call is TRBV28, the J call TRBJ1-5; D not resolved. The CDR3 loop spans 11 amino acids. Trimming stripped 5 bases from V and 5 bases from J, with 4 bases between. Germline values: CDR1 MDHEN, CDR2 SYDVKM. CDR3 nucleotide sequence: TGTGCCAGCAGTGGAGATCAGCCCCAGCATTTT. Its translation is CASSGDQPQHF.

As concerns this clonotype: Just one base apart from a much larger clone, this may be a read error. This chain uses TRBV18 with TRBJ1-1, with D unresolved. The V gene lost 1 base and the J gene lost 6 bases, with 9 bases spanning the gap. The CDR3 spans 13 residues. CDR1 is KGHSH and CDR2 is LQKENI in the germline V gene. The CDR3 nucleotides are TGTGCCAGCTCACCACAGGGTTACCCTGAAGCTTTCTTT. Its translation is CASSPQGYPEAFF.

This clonotype was observed at least ten times. The chain uses TRBV7-2 and TRBJ2-4; a possible D gene is TRBD2 (7 bases). V was cut by 1 base and J by 6 bases, with 13 bases left in between. CDR1 and CDR2 (germline): SGHTA, FQGNSA. CDR3 length equals 15 residues. The CDR3, as DNA: TGTGCCAGCAGCTTAGGAACAGGGAGGGCAAACATTCAGTACTTC. Amino acid sequence: CASSLGTGRANIQYF. The full variable domain, its missing parts supplied by reference TRBV7-2 and TRBJ2-4, is GAGVSQSPSNKVTEKGKDVELRCDPISGHTALYWYRQSLGQGLEFLIYFQGNSAPDKSGLPSDRFSAERTGGSVSTLTIQRTQQEDSAVYLCASSLGTGRANIQYFGAGTRLSVL.

The chain joins TRBV10-3 to TRBJ2-7; tentatively, D is TRBD2 (6 bases). This CDR3 comprises 11 residues. CDR1 ENHRY and CDR2 SYGVKD come from the germline V gene. The V end lost 8 bases, the J end lost 3 bases, and 8 bases lay between the germline ends. For the CDR3, the DNA is TGTGCCATCGGGGGGATCTACGAGCAGTACTTC. Translation gives CAIGGIYEQYF.

This clonotype has at least ten counts. The chain recombines TRBV12-3 or TRBV12-4 with TRBJ2-1; D not resolved. Trimming removed 1 base at V and 3 bases at J, with 7 bases between. The CDR3 totals 14 residues. Here the CDR3 reads CASSLVRLYNEQFF. The CDR3 DNA is TGTGCCAGCAGTTTAGTCAGGCTCTACAATGAGCAGTTCTTC.

This clonotype was seen many times. The rearrangement joins TRBV7-3 to TRBJ2-6; 12 bases line up with TRBD2. The V gene's germline CDR1 is SGHTA and CDR2 FQGTGA. The CDR3 runs 17 residues. V lost 4 bases, J lost 0 bases, and 1 base stayed unmatched. The CDR3 DNA reads as TGTGCCAGCAGCTCTAGCGGGAGGGCCTCTGGGGCCAACGTCCTGACTTTC. The encoded protein is CASSSSGRASGANVLTF.

This clonotype was observed at least ten times. The genes are TRBV7-2 and TRBJ1-3; TRBD1 might be the D (6 bases). Germline CDR1 SGHTA, CDR2 FQGNSA. V was clipped by 5 bases and J by 0 bases, with 11 bases between them. This CDR3 comprises 15 residues. The CDR3 DNA follows: TGTGCCAGCAGCGTAGGGACAAGCTCTGGAAACACCATATATTTT. Translating it yields CASSVGTSSGNTIYF.

The chain recombines TRBV9 with TRBJ2-7, with D hard to call. V was shortened by 0 bases and J by 3 bases, with 10 bases between the two germline ends. This CDR3 is 14 amino acids long. Germline V gene data show CDR1 as SGDLS and CDR2 as YYNGEE. The CDR3 bases are TGTGCCAGCAGCGTAGCCCCCGACAACTACGAGCAGTACTTC. Translated: CASSVAPDNYEQYF.

V is TRBV19 and J is TRBJ2-5; weak D call: TRBD1 (6 bases). Germline V gene sequence: CDR1 LNHDA, CDR2 SQIVND (reference sequence). Trimming removed 7 bases from V and 4 bases from J, with 13 bases in between. The CDR3 is 13 residues long. The CDR3, as DNA: TGTGCCAGTATAGGGGGAGTTGGAGAGACCCAGTACTTC. Amino acid sequence: CASIGGVGETQYF.

This clonotype has at least ten counts. This chain uses TRBV29-1 with TRBJ2-2, with TRBD1 matching 7 bases. CDR1 and CDR2 from the germline V gene are SQVTM and ANQGSEA. The CDR3 extends over 14 amino acids. With V trimmed by 4 bases and J by 7 bases, 9 bases remained unmatched. DNA of the CDR3: TGCAGCGTTGTTCGAGGGGGCGCGGACGGGGAGCTGTTTTTT. Encoded protein: CSVVRGGADGELFF.

This clonotype was picked up many times. The chain is built from TRBV5-1 and TRBJ2-1, with 9 bases fitting TRBD1. V was pared by 4 bases and J by 4 bases, with 6 bases of the junction left unmatched. The CDR3 sequence is 15 residues long. In germline, CDR1 is SGHRS, CDR2 YFSETQ. CDR3: CASSATGTGYNEQFF. For the CDR3, the DNA is TGCGCCAGCAGCGCAACCGGGACAGGGTACAATGAGCAGTTCTTC.

The J gene is TRBJ2-2, the V gene TRBV24-1; TRBD1 might be the D (6 bases). Trimming removed 5 bases at V and 2 bases at J, with 17 bases between. The germline gives CDR1 KGHDR, CDR2 SFDVKD. The CDR3 is 17 amino acids. CDR3 sequence: CATSGPGGQTNTGELFF. The CDR3, as DNA: TGTGCCACCAGTGGCCCTGGAGGACAGACTAACACCGGGGAGCTGTTTTTT.

There are many counts of this clonotype. The V call is TRBV28, the J call TRBJ2-1, with TRBD1 matching over 9 bases. The V gene end was trimmed by 6 bases and the J gene end by 4 bases; junction bases not matched to a gene: 25. The CDR3 sequence is 21 residues long. CDR1 is MDHEN, CDR2 SYDVKM, per germline. For the CDR3, the DNA is TGTGCCAGCAGCTCCCCCAGGTGGGACAGGGTAAGGCGGGAGTATTACAATGAGCAGTTCTTC. It encodes CASSSPRWDRVRREYYNEQFF.

Comments on this clonotype: A read error is possible here, since a much larger clone lies one base away. The chain links TRBV7-9 to TRBJ1-1; perhaps TRBD1 as D (6 bases). Germline-derived CDR1 and CDR2 are SEHNR and FQNEAQ (reference sequence). The CDR3 has 13 amino acids. Trimming cost V 6 bases and J 7 bases, with 15 bases left between them. The CDR3 protein is CASSTGPLLEAFF. CDR3 DNA sequence: TGTGCCAGCAGTACAGGGCCCCTTCTTGAAGCTTTCTTT.

In its sample, this clonotype was seen many times. The CDR3 DNA is TGTGCCAGTTCCACCAGGGGGCCAAGGGAAAAACTGTTTTTT. This translates into CASSTRGPREKLFF. The chain employs TRBV28 and TRBJ1-4; 8 positions agree with TRBD1. With 9 bases clipped from V and 8 bases from J, the junction kept 11 bases outside the gene matches. This CDR3 is 14 amino acids long. Germline CDR1 is MDHEN and CDR2 is SYDVKM.

The chain couples TRBV20-1 to TRBJ1-2; the D is unclear. Germline V gene lookup returns CDR1 DFQATT and CDR2 SNEGSKA (reference sequence). The CDR3 consists of 13 residues. With 3 bases removed from V and 6 bases from J, the gap between germline ends came to 14 bases. This chain's CDR3 is CSARSGGYDGYTF. CDR3 coding DNA: TGCAGTGCTAGGTCCGGAGGGTATGATGGCTACACCTTC.

This clonotype was detected a few times. The junction and the germline gene differ at one end; a read error may be behind it. J is TRBJ2-1 and V is TRBV7-7; TRBD2 aligns across 10 bases. The germline CDR1 and CDR2 sequences are SSHAT and FNYEAQ (reference sequence). The CDR3 has 16 amino acids. CDR3: CASSLVGTSAGGEQFF. DNA for the CDR3: TGTGCTAGCAGCTTAGTGGGGACTAGCGCGGGCGGTGAGCAGTTCTTC.

This clonotype has a count of ten or more. The V and J genes are TRBV20-1 and TRBJ2-5; 9 bases are a match to TRBD2. This CDR3 region has 14 residues. The junction had 6 bases not matched to a gene; V was cut back by 3 bases and J by 4 bases. In germline, CDR1 is DFQATT, CDR2 SNEGSKA (reference sequence). The CDR3 sequence is CSARVSGRLETQYF. DNA of the CDR3: TGCAGTGCTAGGGTTAGCGGGAGATTAGAGACCCAGTACTTC.

This clonotype was detected many times. V usage is TRBV10-3 and J usage is TRBJ2-7; D remains unclear. Germline V gene lookup returns CDR1 ENHRY and CDR2 SYGVKD. V lost 2 bases and J lost 5, with 7 bases in between. This CDR3 is 12 amino acids long. The CDR3 region is CAISEQLNEQYF. The CDR3 DNA follows: TGTGCCATCAGTGAGCAACTCAACGAGCAGTACTTC.

This clonotype was picked up many times. The rearrangement links TRBV24-1 to TRBJ1-4; 7 bases are shared with TRBD1. Looked up from germline, CDR1 is KGHDR and CDR2 is SFDVKD. The CDR3 runs to 15 residues. J lost 3 bases, V lost 2 bases, and 2 bases had no gene match. The CDR3 here is CATSDSGTANEKLFF. CDR3 nucleotides: TGTGCCACCAGTGATTCCGGGACAGCTAATGAAAAACTGTTTTTT.